A selection of T cell receptor beta chains follows, all from one sample in a study of T cells in Graves' hyperthyroidism and ophthalmopathy. TCRdb called the multiplex PCR reads again in MiXCR, with one record for every CDR3 protein. This table has over 350,000 distinct CDR3 sequences, over 12% appearing once. The sequenced sample consisted of blood. The origin of the receptors is a man between 18 and 29 years old with Graves' ophthalmopathy. Each CDR3 is given with its conserved first and last residue. Fields, in order: D gene, V gene, clone size, CDR3 protein. A D gene is named only where the DNA matches it firmly. Part of the rows lack a size; the others show once, few, many or a class for expanded clones.

>NA|TRBV19|few
CATTGKVNTEAFF
>TRBD1|TRBV7-2|many
CASSRGQGVEKLFF
>TRBD2|TRBV20-1|many
CSARGEREDYEQYF
>TRBD1|TRBV5-1|many
CASSRGQGEGYTF
>TRBD2|TRBV20-1|once
CSARLRGSQETQYF
>NA|TRBV5-5|few
CASSSWGASYEQYF
>NA|TRBV18|once
CASSPAGSAGDTQYF
>NA|TRBV6-1|many
CASSEDGWKETQYF
>TRBD2|TRBV6-1|many
CASRTSGLSYEQYF
>NA|TRBV20-1|many
CSAGVCETPFNTEAFF
>NA|TRBV14|many
CASSQDRSVAQFF
>NA|TRBV19|many
CASSIARGRNNEQFF
>TRBD2|TRBV6-1|NA
CASSYHGTSGTDTQYF
>NA|TRBV30|few
CAWRNPGELFF
>TRBD1|TRBV2|many
CASREPGTGVYGYTF
>NA|TRBV19|NA
CASSIATVEHGYTF
>TRBD2|TRBV6-1|many
CASSAGGASTDTQYF
>TRBD1|TRBV3-1|many
CASSQLTGSIADTQYF
>NA|TRBV20-1|many
CSALPQTDQQFF
>NA|TRBV3-1|many
CASSQVDAYNEQFF
>TRBD2|TRBV7-8|NA
CASSLTQREATDTQYF
>NA|TRBV6-2/TRBV6-3|NA
CASSLLGVFTTDTQYF
>NA|TRBV30|many
CAGRGNSYEQYF
>TRBD2|TRBV4-1|many
CASSPGPGLAGDEQFF
>TRBD1|TRBV10-1|few
CASSDPPGQTNTGELFF
>NA|TRBV20-1|many
CSAIGDPTNEKLFF
>NA|TRBV5-5|few
CASGINSGETQYF
>NA|TRBV12-3/TRBV12-4|many
CASSLAKGHRGYEQYF
>NA|TRBV6-9|NA
CASSYLGASSEQFF
>NA|TRBV6-5|many
CASSYSAGHTDTQYF
>TRBD1|TRBV5-1|many
CASSPGTGLSYGYTF
>NA|TRBV19|few
CASSIAGDETQYF
>NA|TRBV3-1|many
CASSQFLDGYEQYF
>NA|TRBV13|many
CASSTQSPETENNEKLFF
>TRBD1|TRBV11-3|many
CASSFTGGRSYEQYF
>NA|TRBV6-6|many
CASSYGSANQPQHF
>NA|TRBV5-1|many
CASSFPGGNTEAFF
>TRBD2|TRBV2|many
CASISNSGGPIENEQFF
>TRBD1|TRBV5-8|many
CASNSWGTGTGEETQYF
>NA|TRBV12-3/TRBV12-4|many
CASSPPPGTVNQPQHF
>NA|TRBV20-1|many
CSATPELVSGSYEQYF
>NA|TRBV7-9|few
CASSSGPVRVGELFF
>NA|TRBV29-1|many
CSGRTDSTEAFF
>NA|TRBV24-1|few
CATSEGETQYF
>NA|TRBV2|few
CASSSQGQNTEAFF
>NA|TRBV7-9|NA
CASSLVAGLGEETQYF
>NA|TRBV6-5|many
CASSYSGKLEQFF
>NA|TRBV4-1|NA
CASSLPGGPQHF